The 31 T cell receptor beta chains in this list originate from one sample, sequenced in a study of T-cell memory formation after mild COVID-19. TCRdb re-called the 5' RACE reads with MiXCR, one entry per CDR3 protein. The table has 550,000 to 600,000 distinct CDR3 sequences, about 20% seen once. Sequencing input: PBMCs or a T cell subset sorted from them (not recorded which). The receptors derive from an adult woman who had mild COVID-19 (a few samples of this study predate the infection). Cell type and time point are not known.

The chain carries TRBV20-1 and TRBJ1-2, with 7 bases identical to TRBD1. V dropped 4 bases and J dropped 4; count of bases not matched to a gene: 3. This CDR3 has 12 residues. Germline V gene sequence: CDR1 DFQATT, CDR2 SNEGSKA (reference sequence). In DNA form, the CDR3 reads TGCAGTGCTAACGACAGGGCCTATGGCTACACCTTC. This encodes CSANDRAYGYTF.

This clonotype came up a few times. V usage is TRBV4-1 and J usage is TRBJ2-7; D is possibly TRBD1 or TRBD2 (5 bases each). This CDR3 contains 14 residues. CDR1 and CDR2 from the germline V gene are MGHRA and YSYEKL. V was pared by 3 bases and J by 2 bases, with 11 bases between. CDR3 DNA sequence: TGCGCCAGCAGCCAGGGGACGCCAGCCTACGAGCAGTACTTC. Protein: CASSQGTPAYEQYF.

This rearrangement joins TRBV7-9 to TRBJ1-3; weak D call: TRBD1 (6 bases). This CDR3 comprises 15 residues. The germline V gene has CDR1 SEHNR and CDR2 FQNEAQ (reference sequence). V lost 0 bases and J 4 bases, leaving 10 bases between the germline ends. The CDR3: CASSLAGQPGNTIYF. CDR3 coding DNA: TGTGCCAGCAGCTTAGCTGGACAGCCGGGAAACACCATATATTTT.

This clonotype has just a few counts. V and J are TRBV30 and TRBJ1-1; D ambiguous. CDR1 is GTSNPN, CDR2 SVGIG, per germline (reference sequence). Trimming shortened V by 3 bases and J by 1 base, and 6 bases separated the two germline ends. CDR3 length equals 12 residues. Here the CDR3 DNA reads TGTGCCTGGAGGTGGGAGAACACTGAAGCTTTCTTT. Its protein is CAWRWENTEAFF.

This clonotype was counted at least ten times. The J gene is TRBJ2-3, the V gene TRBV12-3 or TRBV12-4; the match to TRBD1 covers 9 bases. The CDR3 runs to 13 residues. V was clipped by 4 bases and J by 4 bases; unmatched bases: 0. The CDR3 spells CASSYRGPDTQYF. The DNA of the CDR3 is TGTGCCAGCAGTTACAGGGGGCCAGATACGCAGTATTTT.

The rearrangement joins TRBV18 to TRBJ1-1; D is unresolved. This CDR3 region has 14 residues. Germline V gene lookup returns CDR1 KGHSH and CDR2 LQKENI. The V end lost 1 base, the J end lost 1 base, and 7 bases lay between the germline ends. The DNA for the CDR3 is TGTGCCAGCTCACCACGTTCCGGGAACACTGAAGCTTTCTTT. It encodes CASSPRSGNTEAFF.

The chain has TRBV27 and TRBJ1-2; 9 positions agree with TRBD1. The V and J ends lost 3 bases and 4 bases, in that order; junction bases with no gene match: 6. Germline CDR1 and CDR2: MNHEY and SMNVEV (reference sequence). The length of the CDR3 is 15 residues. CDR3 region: CASSLTGTGFYGYTF. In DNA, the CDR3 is TGTGCCAGCAGTTTGACCGGGACAGGGTTCTATGGCTACACCTTC.

The CDR3 DNA reads as TGTGCCAGCAGCGCCACGGCGGGAGGGCCATACAATGAGCAGTTCTTC. Amino acid sequence: CASSATAGGPYNEQFF. V is TRBV7-6 and J is TRBJ2-1, with TRBD2 matching 9 bases. V trimming: 5 bases; J trimming: 4 bases; junction bases outside the gene matches: 9. The length of the CDR3 is 16 residues. Germline lookup yields CDR1 SGHVS and CDR2 FNYEAQ.

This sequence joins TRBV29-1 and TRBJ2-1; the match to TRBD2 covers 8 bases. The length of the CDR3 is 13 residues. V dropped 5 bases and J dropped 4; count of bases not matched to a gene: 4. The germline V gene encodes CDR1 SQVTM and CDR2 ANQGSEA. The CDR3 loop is CSVRAGDYNEQFF. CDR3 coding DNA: TGCAGCGTTCGAGCGGGGGATTACAATGAGCAGTTCTTC.

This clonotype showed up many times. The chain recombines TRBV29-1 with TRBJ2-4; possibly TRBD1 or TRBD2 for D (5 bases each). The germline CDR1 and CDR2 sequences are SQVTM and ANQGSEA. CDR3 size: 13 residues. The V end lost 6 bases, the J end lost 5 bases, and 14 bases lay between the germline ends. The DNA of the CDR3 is TGCAGCGTCGTCCGGGACGGGGAAAACATTCAGTACTTC. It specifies CSVVRDGENIQYF.

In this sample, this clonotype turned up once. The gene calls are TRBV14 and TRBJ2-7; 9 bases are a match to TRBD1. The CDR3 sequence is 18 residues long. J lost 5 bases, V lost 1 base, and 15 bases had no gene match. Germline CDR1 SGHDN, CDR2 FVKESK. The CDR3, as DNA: TGTGCCAGCAGCCAAGGATGGATTTTCGGGACAGGGCGACACGAGCAGTACTTC. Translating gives CASSQGWIFGTGRHEQYF. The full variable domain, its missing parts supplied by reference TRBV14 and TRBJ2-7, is EAGVTQFPSHSVIEKGQTVTLRCDPISGHDNLYWYRRVMGKEIKFLLHFVKESKQDESGMPNNRFLAERTGGTYSTLKVQPAELEDSGVYFCASSQGWIFGTGRHEQYFGPGTRLTVT.

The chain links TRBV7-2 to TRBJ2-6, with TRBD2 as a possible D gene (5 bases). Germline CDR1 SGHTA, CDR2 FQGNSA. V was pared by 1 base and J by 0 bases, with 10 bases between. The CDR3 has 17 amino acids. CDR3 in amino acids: CASSLVAGNSGANVLTF. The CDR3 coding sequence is TGTGCCAGCAGCTTAGTGGCGGGTAACTCTGGGGCCAACGTCCTGACTTTC.

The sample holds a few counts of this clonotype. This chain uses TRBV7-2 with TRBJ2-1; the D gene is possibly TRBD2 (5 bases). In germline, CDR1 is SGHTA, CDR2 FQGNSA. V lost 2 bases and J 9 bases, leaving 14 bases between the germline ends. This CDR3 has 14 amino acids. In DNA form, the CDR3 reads TGTGCCAGCAGCTTACCCCCACTAGGAGGTGAGCAGTTCTTC. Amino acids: CASSLPPLGGEQFF.

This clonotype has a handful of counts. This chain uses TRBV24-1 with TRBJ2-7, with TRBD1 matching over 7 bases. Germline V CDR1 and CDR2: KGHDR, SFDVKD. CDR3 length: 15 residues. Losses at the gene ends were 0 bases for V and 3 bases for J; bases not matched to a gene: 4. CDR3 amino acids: CATSDLVGDSYEQYF. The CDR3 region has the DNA TGTGCCACCAGTGATTTGGTTGGGGACAGCTACGAGCAGTACTTC.

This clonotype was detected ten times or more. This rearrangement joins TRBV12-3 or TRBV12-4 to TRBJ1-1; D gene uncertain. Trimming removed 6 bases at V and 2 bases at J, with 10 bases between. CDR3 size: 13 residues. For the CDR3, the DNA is TGTGCCAGCAGCTTAAGGAGAAACACTGAAGCTTTCTTT. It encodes CASSLRRNTEAFF.

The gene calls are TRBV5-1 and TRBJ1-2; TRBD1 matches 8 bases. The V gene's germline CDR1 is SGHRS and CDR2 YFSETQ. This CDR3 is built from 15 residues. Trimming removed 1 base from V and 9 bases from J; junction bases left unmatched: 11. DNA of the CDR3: TGCGCCAGCAGCTTGCGCCAGGACAGGGCGAGGAGCTACACCTTC. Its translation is CASSLRQDRARSYTF.

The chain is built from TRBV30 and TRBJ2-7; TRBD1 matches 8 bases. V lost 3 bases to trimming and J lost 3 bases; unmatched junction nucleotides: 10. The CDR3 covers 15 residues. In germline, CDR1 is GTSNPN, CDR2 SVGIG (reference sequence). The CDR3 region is CAWSGGRDRYYEQYF. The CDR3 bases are TGTGCCTGGAGCGGGGGAAGGGACAGGTACTACGAGCAGTACTTC.

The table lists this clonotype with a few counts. The CDR3 DNA follows: TGTGCCAGCAGCCCCCAGTCGGGACAACTCAATCAGCCCCAGCATTTT. Translating it yields CASSPQSGQLNQPQHF. This chain links TRBV27 with TRBJ1-5; possible D gene TRBD1, 6 bases. Germline V gene lookup returns CDR1 MNHEY and CDR2 SMNVEV (reference sequence). CDR3 size: 16 residues. The ends were cut back, 6 bases at V and 3 bases at J, with 18 bases in the middle.

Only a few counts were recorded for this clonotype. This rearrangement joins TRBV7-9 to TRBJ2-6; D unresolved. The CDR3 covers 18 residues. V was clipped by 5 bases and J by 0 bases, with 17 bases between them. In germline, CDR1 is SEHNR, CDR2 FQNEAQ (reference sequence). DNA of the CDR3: TGTGCCAGCAGCCCAACCGGCCGGACGGACTCTGGGGCCAACGTCCTGACTTTC. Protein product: CASSPTGRTDSGANVLTF.

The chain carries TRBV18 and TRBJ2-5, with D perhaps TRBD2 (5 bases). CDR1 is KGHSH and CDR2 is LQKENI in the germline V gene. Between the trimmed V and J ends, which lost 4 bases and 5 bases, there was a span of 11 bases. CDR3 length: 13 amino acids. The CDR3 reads CASSQSRRETQYF. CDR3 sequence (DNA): TGTGCCAGCTCACAGTCCAGGAGGGAGACCCAGTACTTC.

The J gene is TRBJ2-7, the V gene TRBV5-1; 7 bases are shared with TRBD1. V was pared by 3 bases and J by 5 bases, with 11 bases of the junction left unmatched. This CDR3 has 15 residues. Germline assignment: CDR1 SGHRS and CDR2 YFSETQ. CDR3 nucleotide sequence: TGCGCCAGCAGCTCTAGGCAGGGGGTAAATCACGAGCAGTACTTC. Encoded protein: CASSSRQGVNHEQYF.

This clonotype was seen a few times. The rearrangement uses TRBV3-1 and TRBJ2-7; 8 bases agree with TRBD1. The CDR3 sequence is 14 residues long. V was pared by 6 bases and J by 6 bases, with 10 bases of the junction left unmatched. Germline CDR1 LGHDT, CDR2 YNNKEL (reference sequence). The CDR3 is CASSEPGQGAEQYF. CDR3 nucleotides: TGTGCCAGCAGTGAGCCCGGACAGGGAGCCGAGCAGTACTTC.

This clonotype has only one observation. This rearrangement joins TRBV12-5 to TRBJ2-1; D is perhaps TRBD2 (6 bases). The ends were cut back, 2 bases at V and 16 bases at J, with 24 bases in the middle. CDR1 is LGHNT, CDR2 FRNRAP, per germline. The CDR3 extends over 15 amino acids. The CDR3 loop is CASGLYDGGAVKNFF. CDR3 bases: TGTGCTAGTGGTTTGTACGATGGCGGGGCGGTGAAGAACTTCTTC.

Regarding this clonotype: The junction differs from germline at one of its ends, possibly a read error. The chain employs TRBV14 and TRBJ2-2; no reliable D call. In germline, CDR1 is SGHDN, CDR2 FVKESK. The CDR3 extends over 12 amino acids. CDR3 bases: TGTGCCAGAAGCCATCACACCGGGGAGCTGTTTTTT. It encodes CARSHHTGELFF.

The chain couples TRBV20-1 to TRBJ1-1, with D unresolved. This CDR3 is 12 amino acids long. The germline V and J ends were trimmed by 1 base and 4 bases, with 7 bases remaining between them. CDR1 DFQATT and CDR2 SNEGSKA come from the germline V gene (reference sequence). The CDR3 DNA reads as TGCAGTGCTAGAGTAGATGTCACTGAAGCTTTCTTT. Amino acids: CSARVDVTEAFF.

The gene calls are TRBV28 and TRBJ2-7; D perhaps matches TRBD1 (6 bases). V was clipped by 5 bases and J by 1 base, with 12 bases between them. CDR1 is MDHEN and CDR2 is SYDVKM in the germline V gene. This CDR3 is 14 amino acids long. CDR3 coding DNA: TGTGCCAGCAGTCCTATGACAGGATCCTACGAGCAGTACTTC. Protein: CASSPMTGSYEQYF.

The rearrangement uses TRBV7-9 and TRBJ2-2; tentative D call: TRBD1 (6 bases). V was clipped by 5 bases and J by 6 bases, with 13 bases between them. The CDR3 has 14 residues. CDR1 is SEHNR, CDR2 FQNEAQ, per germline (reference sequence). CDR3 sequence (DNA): TGTGCCAGCAGCACGCGAGGGGGTCCCGGGGAGCTGTTTTTT. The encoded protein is CASSTRGGPGELFF.

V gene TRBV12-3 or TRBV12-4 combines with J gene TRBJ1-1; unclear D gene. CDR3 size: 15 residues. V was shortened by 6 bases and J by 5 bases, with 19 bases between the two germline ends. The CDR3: CASSLKDAYWTEAFF. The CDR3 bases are TGTGCCAGCAGCCTGAAAGACGCCTACTGGACTGAAGCTTTCTTT.

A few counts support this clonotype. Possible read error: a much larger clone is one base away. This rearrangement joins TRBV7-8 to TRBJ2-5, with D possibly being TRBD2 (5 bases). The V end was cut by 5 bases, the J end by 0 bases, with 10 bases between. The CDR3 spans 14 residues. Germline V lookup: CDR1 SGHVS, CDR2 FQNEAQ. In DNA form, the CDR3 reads TGTGCCAGCAGCCCCCTGGACTACCAAGAGACCCAGTACTTC. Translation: CASSPLDYQETQYF.

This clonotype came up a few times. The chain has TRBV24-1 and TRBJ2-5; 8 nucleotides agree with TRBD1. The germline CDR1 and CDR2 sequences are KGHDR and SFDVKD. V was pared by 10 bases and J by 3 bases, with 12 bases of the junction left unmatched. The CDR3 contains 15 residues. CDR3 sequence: CATTGARIVEETQYF. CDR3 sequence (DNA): TGTGCCACGACAGGGGCAAGGATTGTAGAAGAGACCCAGTACTTC.

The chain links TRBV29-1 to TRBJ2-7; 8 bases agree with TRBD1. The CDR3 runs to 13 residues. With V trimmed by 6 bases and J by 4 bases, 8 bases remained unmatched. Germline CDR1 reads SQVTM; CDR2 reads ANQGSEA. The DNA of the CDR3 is TGCAGCGTCACGGACAGGGTAGGATACGAGCAGTACTTC. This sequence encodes CSVTDRVGYEQYF.